These 5 T cell receptor beta chains came from one sample sequenced in a study of response to subunit inactivated influenza vaccine. TCRdb reprocessed the RT-PCR reads via MiXCR and lists one record per CDR3 protein. The repertoire includes approximately 490,000 distinct CDR3 sequences, under 8.5% of them detected once, and about 12% sits in the top ten. The source was PBMCs from blood, collected less than 25 months after vaccination. Receptors originate from a man aged 50 to 69 who received an inactivated influenza vaccine.

Only a few counts were recorded for this clonotype. The chain carries TRBV29-1 and TRBJ2-1, with D tentatively TRBD1 or TRBD2 (7 bases each). The germline V and J ends were trimmed by 3 bases and 8 bases, with 17 bases remaining between them. The CDR3 totals 14 residues. Germline V gives CDR1 SQVTM, CDR2 ANQGSEA. The CDR3 DNA follows: TGCAGCGTTGATGGGGAGGGGGCATATTATGAGCAGTTCTTC. Amino acids: CSVDGEGAYYEQFF.

This clonotype was seen at least ten times. The rearrangement links TRBV24-1 to TRBJ2-5; the D gene is possibly TRBD1 (5 bases). This CDR3 comprises 12 residues. Germline CDR1 and CDR2: KGHDR and SFDVKD. The V gene lost 7 bases and the J gene lost 3 bases, with 8 bases spanning the gap. Written as DNA, the CDR3 is TGTGCCACCAGAGACAGCAAAGAGACCCAGTACTTC. Protein product: CATRDSKETQYF.

The sample holds many counts of this clonotype. This chain joins TRBV4-2 and TRBJ2-7; the match to TRBD1 covers 7 bases. CDR1 and CDR2 (germline): LGHNA, YNFKEQ. J was trimmed by 0 bases and V by 0 bases; bases with no gene match: 11. The CDR3 runs to 18 residues. CDR3 sequence: CASSQEPTRRDSSYEQYF. As DNA, the CDR3 is TGTGCCAGCAGCCAAGAACCCACCCGAAGGGACAGCTCCTACGAGCAGTACTTC.

The chain combines TRBV7-2 with TRBJ2-7, with 9 bases that match TRBD2. Germline CDR1 SGHTA, CDR2 FQGNSA. Trimming cost V 5 bases and J 2 bases; bases outside gene matches: 7. The CDR3 consists of 15 residues. The CDR3 DNA is TGTGCCAGCAGCCGTACTAGCGGGTCAACCTACGAGCAGTACTTC. Protein product: CASSRTSGSTYEQYF.

This clonotype was counted between two and nine times. This chain joins TRBV7-2 and TRBJ2-5, with 7 bases identical to TRBD2. The CDR3 is made up of 15 amino acids. The J segment lost 5 bases and the V segment lost 5 bases, leaving 11 bases of the junction unmatched. Germline loops: CDR1 SGHTA, CDR2 FQGNSA. CDR3 residues: CASSVGTITRETQYF. The CDR3 DNA sequence: TGTGCCAGCAGCGTTGGGACTATCACGAGGGAGACCCAGTACTTC.